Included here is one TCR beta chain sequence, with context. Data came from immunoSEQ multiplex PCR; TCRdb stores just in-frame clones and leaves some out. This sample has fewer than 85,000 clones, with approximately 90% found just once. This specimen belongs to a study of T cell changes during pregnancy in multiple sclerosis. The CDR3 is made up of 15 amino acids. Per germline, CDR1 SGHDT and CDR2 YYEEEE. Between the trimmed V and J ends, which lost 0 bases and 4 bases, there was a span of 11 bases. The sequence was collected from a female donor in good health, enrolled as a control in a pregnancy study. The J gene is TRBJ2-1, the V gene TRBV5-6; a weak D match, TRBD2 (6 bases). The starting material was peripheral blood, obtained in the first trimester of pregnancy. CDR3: CASSLVLAPYNEQFF. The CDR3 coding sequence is TGTGCCAGCAGCTTGGTTCTAGCGCCGTACAATGAGCAGTTCTTC.